This T cell receptor (beta chain) comes out of a study of blood T cell repertoires in COVID-19. There are 12 residues in the CDR3. Trimming stripped 8 bases from V and 9 bases from J, with 16 bases between. CDR1 and CDR2 (germline): SGHTA, FQGTGA. TCRdb keeps only in-frame clones here, not all; method: immunoSEQ multiplex PCR. The sample carries about 230,000 clones, about 90% recorded once. The sample taken for sequencing was PBMCs or T cells enriched from blood (not recorded which). The TCR sequence derives from a woman aged 25 to 39 with acute COVID-19. The chain links TRBV7-3 to TRBJ1-2, with D perhaps TRBD1 (5 bases). CDR3 bases: TGTGCCAGCGGTAATGGGGGGTTTAGCTACACCTTC. Encoded protein: CASGNGGFSYTF.